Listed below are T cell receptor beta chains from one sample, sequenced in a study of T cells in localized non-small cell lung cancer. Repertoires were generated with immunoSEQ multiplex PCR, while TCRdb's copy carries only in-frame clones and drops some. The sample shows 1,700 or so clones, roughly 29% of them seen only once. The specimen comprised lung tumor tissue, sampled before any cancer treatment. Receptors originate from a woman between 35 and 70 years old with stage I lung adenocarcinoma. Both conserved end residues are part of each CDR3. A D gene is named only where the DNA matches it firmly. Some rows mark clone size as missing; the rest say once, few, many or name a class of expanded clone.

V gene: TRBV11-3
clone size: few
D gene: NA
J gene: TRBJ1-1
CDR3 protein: CASSLPRQNTEAFF
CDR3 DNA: TGTGCCAGCAGCTTACCACGGCAGAACACTGAAGCTTTCTTT

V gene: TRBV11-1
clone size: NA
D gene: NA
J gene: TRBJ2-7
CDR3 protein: CASSLRRAVPYEQYF
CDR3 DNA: TGTGCCAGCAGCTTGCGGAGGGCCGTTCCCTACGAGCAGTACTTC

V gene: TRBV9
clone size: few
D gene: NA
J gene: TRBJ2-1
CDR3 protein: CASSVGGIEQFF
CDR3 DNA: TGTGCCAGCAGCGTAGGGGGGATTGAGCAGTTCTTC

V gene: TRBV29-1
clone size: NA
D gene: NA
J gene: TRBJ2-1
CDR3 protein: CSVDTGNGEQFF
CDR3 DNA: TGCAGCGTTGATACGGGGAACGGTGAGCAGTTCTTC

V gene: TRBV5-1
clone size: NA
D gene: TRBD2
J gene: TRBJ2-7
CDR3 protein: CASSLSGSGYEQYF
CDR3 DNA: TGCGCCAGCAGCTTGAGCGGGAGTGGTTACGAGCAGTACTTC

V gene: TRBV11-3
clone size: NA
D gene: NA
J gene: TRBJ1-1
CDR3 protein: CASSGPREWNTEAFF
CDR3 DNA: TGTGCCAGCAGCGGGCCCAGGGAATGGAACACTGAAGCTTTCTTT

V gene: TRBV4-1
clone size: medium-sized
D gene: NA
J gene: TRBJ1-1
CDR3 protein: CASSQIQKGNTEAFF
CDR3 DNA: TGCGCCAGCAGCCAAATACAGAAAGGGAACACTGAAGCTTTCTTT

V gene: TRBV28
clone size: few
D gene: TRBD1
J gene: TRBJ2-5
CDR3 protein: CASSFPGTGGGETQYF
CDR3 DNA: TGTGCCAGCAGTTTCCCCGGGACAGGGGGGGGTGAGACCCAGTACTTC

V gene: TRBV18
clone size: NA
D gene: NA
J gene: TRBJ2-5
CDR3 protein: CASSPREQETQYF
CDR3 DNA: TGTGCCAGCTCACCCCGGGAACAAGAGACCCAGTACTTC

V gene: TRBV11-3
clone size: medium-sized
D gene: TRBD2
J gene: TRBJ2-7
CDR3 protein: CASSPSGTSGRREQYF
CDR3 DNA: TGTGCCAGCAGTCCCTCCGGGACTAGCGGGAGGAGGGAGCAGTACTTC

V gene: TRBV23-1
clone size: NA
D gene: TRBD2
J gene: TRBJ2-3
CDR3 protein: CASSLELAGGRDTQYF
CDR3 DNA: TGCGCCAGCAGCTTGGAACTAGCGGGAGGGCGAGATACGCAGTATTTT

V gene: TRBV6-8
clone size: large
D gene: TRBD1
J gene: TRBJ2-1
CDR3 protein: CASGGTGPYNEQFF
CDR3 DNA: TGTGCCAGCGGTGGGACAGGGCCCTACAATGAGCAGTTCTTC

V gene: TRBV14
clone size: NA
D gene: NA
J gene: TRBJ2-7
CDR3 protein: CASSQVRYEQYF
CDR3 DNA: TGTGCCAGCAGCCAAGTGAGGTACGAGCAGTACTTC

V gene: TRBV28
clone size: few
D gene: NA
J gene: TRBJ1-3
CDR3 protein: CASSLRGGNTIYF
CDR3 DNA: TGTGCCAGCAGTTTGCGAGGCGGAAACACCATATATTTT

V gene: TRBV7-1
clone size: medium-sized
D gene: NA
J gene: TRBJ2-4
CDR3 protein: CASSQAAKNIQYF
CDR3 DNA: TGTGCCAGCAGCCAAGCAGCCAAAAACATTCAGTACTTC

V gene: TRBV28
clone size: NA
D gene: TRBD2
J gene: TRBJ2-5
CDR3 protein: CASSLLVAGGRETQYF
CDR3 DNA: TGTGCCAGCAGTTTGTTGGTAGCGGGGGGGCGGGAGACCCAGTACTTC

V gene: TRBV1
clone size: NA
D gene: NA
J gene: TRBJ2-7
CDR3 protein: CASSQDRTASSYEQYF
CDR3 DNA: TGCGCCAGCAGCCAAGATCGAACGGCGAGCTCCTACGAGCAGTACTTC

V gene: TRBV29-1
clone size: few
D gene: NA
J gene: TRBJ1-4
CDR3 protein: CSVYLLDEKLFF
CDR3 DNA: TGCAGCGTGTACCTGCTCGATGAAAAACTGTTTTTT

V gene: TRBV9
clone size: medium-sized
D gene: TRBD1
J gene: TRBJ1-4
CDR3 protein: CASRGQGLGEKLFF
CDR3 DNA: TGTGCCAGCAGGGGACAGGGGCTGGGAGAAAAACTGTTTTTT

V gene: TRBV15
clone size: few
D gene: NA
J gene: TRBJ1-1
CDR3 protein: CATTPDTTAMNTEAFF
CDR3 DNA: TGTGCCACCACCCCGGACACGACAGCGATGAACACTGAAGCTTTCTTT

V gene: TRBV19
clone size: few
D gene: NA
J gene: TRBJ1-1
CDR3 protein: CASSTPVGTEAFF
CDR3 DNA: TGTGCCAGTAGTACCCCAGTGGGGACTGAAGCTTTCTTT

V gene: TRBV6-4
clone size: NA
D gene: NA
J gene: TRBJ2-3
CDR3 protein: CASSDSAGTDTQYF
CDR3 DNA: TGTGCCAGCAGTGACTCAGCAGGCACAGATACGCAGTATTTT

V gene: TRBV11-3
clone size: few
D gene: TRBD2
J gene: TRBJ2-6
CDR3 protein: CASTNAPILAGGRGANVLTF
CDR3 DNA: TGTGCCAGCACCAACGCACCTATTCTAGCGGGGGGGCGTGGGGCCAACGTCCTGACTTTC

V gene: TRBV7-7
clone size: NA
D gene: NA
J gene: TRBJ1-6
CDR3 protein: CASTVWNSNSPLHF
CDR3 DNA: TGTGCCAGCACCGTCTGGAATTCTAATTCACCCCTCCACTTT

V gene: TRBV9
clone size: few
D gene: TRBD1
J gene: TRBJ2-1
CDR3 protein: CASSGTGRGVDEQFF
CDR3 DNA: TGTGCCAGCAGCGGGACAGGGAGAGGGGTCGATGAGCAGTTCTTC

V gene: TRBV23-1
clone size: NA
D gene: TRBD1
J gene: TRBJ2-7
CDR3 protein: CASSQFTGGNNEQYF
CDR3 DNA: TGCGCCAGCAGCCAGTTCACAGGGGGCAACAACGAGCAGTACTTC

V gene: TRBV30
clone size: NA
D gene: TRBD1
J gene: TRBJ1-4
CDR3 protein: CAWSVRTGTTQNEKLFF
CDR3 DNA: TGTGCCTGGAGTGTAAGGACAGGGACCACTCAAAATGAAAAACTGTTTTTT

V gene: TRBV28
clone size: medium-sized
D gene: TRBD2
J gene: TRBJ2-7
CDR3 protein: CASSRGLAGAYEQYF
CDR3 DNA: TGTGCCAGCAGCCGTGGACTAGCGGGGGCTTACGAGCAGTACTTC

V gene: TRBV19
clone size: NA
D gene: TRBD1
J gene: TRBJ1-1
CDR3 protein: CASSIPQGRHEAFF
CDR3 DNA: TGTGCCAGTAGTATCCCACAGGGGCGCCATGAAGCTTTCTTT

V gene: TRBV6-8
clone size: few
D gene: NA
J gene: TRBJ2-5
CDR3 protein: CASCRGSEETQYF
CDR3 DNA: TGTGCCAGTTGCAGAGGTTCGGAAGAGACCCAGTACTTC

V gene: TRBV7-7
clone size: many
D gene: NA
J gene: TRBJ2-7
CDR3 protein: CASSLVWTRPEQYF
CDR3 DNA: TGTGCCAGCAGCTTAGTCTGGACCCGCCCCGAGCAGTACTTC

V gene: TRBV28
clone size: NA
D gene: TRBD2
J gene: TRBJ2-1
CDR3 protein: CASSLKGLAAARSNEQFF
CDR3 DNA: TGTGCCAGCAGCCTAAAAGGACTAGCAGCCGCAAGGAGCAATGAGCAGTTCTTC

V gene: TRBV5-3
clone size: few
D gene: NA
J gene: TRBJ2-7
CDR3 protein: CARSLRRHFIPFLGYEQYF
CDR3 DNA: TGTGCCAGAAGCTTGCGTAGGCACTTCATCCCCTTTCTGGGCTACGAGCAGTACTTC

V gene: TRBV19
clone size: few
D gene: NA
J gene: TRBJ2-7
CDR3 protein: CASSMRDGAYEQYF
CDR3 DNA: TGTGCCAGTAGTATGCGGGACGGTGCCTACGAGCAGTACTTC

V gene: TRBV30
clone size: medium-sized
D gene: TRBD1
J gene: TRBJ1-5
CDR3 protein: CAWTRQGDQPQHF
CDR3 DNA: TGTGCCTGGACAAGACAGGGGGATCAGCCCCAGCATTTT

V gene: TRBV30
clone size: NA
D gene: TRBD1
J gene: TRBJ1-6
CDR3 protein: CAWKGQASSYNSPLHF
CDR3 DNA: TGTGCCTGGAAAGGACAGGCAAGCTCCTATAATTCACCCCTCCACTTT

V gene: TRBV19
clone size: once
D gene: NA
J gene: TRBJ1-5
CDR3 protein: CASSLVRVGNQPQHF
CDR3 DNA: TGTGCCAGTAGCCTAGTAAGGGTCGGCAATCAGCCCCAGCATTTT

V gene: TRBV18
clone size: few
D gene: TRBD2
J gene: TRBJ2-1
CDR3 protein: CASSPRTVAGESEQFF
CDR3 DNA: TGTGCCAGCTCACCACGGACGGTAGCGGGAGAAAGTGAGCAGTTCTTC

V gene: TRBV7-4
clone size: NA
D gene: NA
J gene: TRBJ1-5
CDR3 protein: CASSLTRSQPQHF
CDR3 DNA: TGTGCCAGCAGCTTAACCAGAAGTCAGCCCCAGCATTTT

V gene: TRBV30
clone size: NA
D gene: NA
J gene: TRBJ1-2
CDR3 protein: CAWSVNSPSGLSGYGYTF
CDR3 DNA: TGTGCCTGGAGTGTAAATTCTCCATCGGGACTTTCGGGATATGGCTACACCTTC

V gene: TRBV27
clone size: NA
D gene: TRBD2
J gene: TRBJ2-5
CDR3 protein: CASSLSGGTQYF
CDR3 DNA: TGTGCCAGCAGTCTTAGCGGGGGGACCCAGTACTTC

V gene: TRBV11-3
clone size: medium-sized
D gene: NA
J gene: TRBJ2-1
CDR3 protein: CASSLDTGSYNEQFF
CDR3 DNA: TGTGCCAGCAGCCTGGACACTGGGTCCTACAATGAGCAGTTCTTC

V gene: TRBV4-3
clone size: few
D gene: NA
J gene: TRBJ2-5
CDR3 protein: CASSLPGPWGETQYF
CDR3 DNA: TGCGCCAGCAGCCTACCCGGGCCCTGGGGTGAGACCCAGTACTTC

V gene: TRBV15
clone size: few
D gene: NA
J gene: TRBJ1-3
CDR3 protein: CATSRGRRGSGNTIYF
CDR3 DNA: TGTGCCACCAGCAGAGGCCGACGGGGCAGCGGAAACACCATATATTTT

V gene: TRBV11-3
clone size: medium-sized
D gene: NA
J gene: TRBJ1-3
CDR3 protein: CASSFGGGGNTIYF
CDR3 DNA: TGTGCCAGCAGCTTCGGAGGGGGGGGAAACACCATATATTTT

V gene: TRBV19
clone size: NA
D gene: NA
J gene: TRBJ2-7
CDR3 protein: CASSQGLFYEQYF
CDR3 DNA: TGTGCCAGTAGCCAGGGACTGTTTTACGAGCAGTACTTC

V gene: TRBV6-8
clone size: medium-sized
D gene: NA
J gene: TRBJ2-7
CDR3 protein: CASSYLAGTYEQYF
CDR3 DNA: TGTGCCAGCAGTTACCTCGCAGGGACCTACGAGCAGTACTTC

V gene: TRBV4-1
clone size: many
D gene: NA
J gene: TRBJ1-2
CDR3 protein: CASSQDLATGWYGYTF
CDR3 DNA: TGCGCCAGCAGCCAAGACCTCGCAACAGGATGGTATGGCTACACCTTC

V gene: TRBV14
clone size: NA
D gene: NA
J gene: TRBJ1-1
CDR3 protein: CASSQAQTNTEAFF
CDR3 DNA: TGTGCCAGCAGCCAAGCCCAGACGAACACTGAAGCTTTCTTT

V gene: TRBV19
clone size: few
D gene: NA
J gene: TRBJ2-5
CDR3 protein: CASSTGRETQYF
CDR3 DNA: TGTGCCAGTAGTACAGGGCGAGAGACCCAGTACTTC

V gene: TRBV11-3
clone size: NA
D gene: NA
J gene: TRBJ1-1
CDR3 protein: CASSLGKWVGTEAFF
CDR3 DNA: TGTGCCAGCAGCTTAGGAAAGTGGGTGGGCACTGAAGCTTTCTTT

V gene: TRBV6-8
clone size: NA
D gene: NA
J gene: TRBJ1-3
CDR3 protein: CASSLADRNTIYF
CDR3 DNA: TGTGCCAGCAGTTTGGCGGATAGAAACACCATATATTTT

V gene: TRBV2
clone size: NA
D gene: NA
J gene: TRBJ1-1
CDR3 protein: CASSRRSREAFF
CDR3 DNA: TGTGCCAGCAGTCGCAGGTCCCGGGAGGCTTTCTTT

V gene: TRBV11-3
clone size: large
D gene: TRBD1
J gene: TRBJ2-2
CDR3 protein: CASSFDRVNTGELFF
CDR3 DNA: TGTGCCAGCAGCTTCGACAGGGTCAACACCGGGGAGCTGTTTTTT

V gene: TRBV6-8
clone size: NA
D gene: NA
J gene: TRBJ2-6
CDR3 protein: CASSFGQYGANVLTF
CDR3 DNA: TGTGCCAGCAGTTTCGGCCAGTACGGGGCCAACGTCCTGACTTTC

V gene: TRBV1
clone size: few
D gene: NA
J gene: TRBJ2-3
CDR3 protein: CASSQGLAGSDTQYF
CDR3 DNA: TGCGCCAGCAGCCAAGGACTAGCGGGGTCCGATACGCAGTATTTT

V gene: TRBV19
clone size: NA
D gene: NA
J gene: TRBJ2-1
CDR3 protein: CASSLRDPKSSYNEQFF
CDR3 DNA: TGTGCCAGTAGTCTCCGGGACCCTAAAAGCTCCTACAATGAGCAGTTCTTC